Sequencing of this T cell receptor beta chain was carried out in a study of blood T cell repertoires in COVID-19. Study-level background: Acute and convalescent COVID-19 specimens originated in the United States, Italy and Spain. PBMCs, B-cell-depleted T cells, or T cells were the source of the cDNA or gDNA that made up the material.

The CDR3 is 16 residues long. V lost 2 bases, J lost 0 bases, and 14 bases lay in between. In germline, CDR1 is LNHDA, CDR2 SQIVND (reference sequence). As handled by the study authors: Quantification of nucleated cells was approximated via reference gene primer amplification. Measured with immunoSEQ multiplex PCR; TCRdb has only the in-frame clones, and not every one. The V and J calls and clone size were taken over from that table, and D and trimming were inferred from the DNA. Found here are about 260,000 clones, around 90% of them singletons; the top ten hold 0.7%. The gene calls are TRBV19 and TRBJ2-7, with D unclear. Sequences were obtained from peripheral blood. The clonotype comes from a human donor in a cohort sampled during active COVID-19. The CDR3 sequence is CASSISLGVASYEQYF. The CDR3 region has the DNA TGTGCCAGTAGTATATCCCTAGGAGTAGCCTCCTACGAGCAGTACTTC.